This is a list of T cell receptor beta chains from one sample in a study of T cells in Graves' hyperthyroidism and ophthalmopathy. TCRdb ran MiXCR on the multiplex PCR reads and lists one entry per CDR3 protein. The table has 500,000 to 650,000 distinct CDR3 sequences, over 35% seen once. Source material: peripheral blood or thyroid tissue (not recorded which). The receptors here all came from an adult woman with Graves' disease, either hyperthyroidism or ophthalmopathy (not recorded which). CDR3s include the opening cysteine and the closing phenylalanine or tryptophan. D genes are given only for firm matches. Expanded clones are given a class, and other clones once, few, many or no size at all.

TGTGCCAGCAGCACCCAGGGTGGTCTCGGGCCAGGGGGGACTCCGGTTCTCGAGCAGTACTTC CASSTQGGLGPGGTPVLEQYF TRBJ2-7 few NA TRBV7-9
TGCGCCAGCAGCCAAGATTTAACAGGAGGGCCCCAAGAGACCCAGTACTTC CASSQDLTGGPQETQYF TRBJ2-5 NA NA TRBV7-2
TGTGCCAGCAGTTACGGGACCCTTGAGGGCTACACCTTC CASSYGTLEGYTF TRBJ1-2 NA NA TRBV6-2/TRBV6-3
TGTGCCAGTAGTATAGCGGGAGCCACCGGGGAGCTGTTTTTT CASSIAGATGELFF TRBJ2-2 many NA TRBV19
TGTGCCAGCAGCTTAGCAGCTTCTGGGGCCAACGTCCTGACTTTC CASSLAASGANVLTF TRBJ2-6 few NA TRBV7-6
TGTGCCAGCAGCCCATCCTATCATGATGGCTACACCTTC CASSPSYHDGYTF TRBJ1-2 once NA TRBV7-8
TGTGCCAGCAGATTAGGACTAGTTAGGGAGACCCAGTACTTC CASRLGLVRETQYF TRBJ2-5 NA TRBD2 TRBV7-2
TGCGCCAGCAGCCTCAACGGGTTGGAGGCTTTCTTT CASSLNGLEAFF TRBJ1-1 NA NA TRBV5-1
TGCAGTGCTAGGGACGGGTATTTCTACGAGCAGTACTTC CSARDGYFYEQYF TRBJ2-7 few NA TRBV20-1
TGCGCCAGCAGCTTGGACGCAGGGGCAGGCAGCACTGAAGCTTTCTTT CASSLDAGAGSTEAFF TRBJ1-1 many NA TRBV5-1
TGTGCCAGCAGTTTGATACGACAGGATGAAGCTTTCTTT CASSLIRQDEAFF TRBJ1-1 many NA TRBV7-2
TGTGCCAGTAGTAGCTCCCAAGACGTGAACACTGAAGCTTTCTTT CASSSSQDVNTEAFF TRBJ1-1 once NA TRBV7-2
NA CASSFGHGTIPFF TRBJ1-1 NA NA TRBV5-1
TGTGCCAGCAGTCCCGGCAGCCTGAACACTGAAGCTTTCTTT CASSPGSLNTEAFF TRBJ1-1 few NA TRBV28
TGTGCCAGCAGCTTATTAACTGGGAACACTGAAGCTTTCTTT CASSLLTGNTEAFF TRBJ1-1 NA NA TRBV11-2
TGTGCCAGCGGGGACCCCCGCTCCTACGAGCAGTACTTC CASGDPRSYEQYF TRBJ2-7 NA NA TRBV2
TGTGCCCGGAGAGACTACCGGCCGGTCGGGGAGCTGTTTTTT CARRDYRPVGELFF TRBJ2-2 many NA TRBV19
TGTGCCAGCTTGGGTAGTAACTATGGCTACACCTTC CASLGSNYGYTF TRBJ1-2 NA NA TRBV25-1
TGTGCCAGCAGCTTGATCACGGATTATAATTCACCCCTCCACTTT CASSLITDYNSPLHF TRBJ1-6 NA NA TRBV5-6
TGTGCCAGCAGTGAGTTCGGTGTTGAGTGGGGCTACACCTTC CASSEFGVEWGYTF TRBJ1-2 many NA TRBV25-1
TGTGCCACCAGCAGAGATCACGAGCAGTACTTC CATSRDHEQYF TRBJ2-7 NA NA TRBV15
TGTGCCAGCAGTGAGATTAAAGCCTACGAGCAGTACTTC CASSEIKAYEQYF TRBJ2-7 NA NA TRBV7-9
TGCGCCAGCAGCAACCGACTAGCGGGGGGCCAAGAGACCCAGTACTTC CASSNRLAGGQETQYF TRBJ2-5 many TRBD2 TRBV4-1
TGTGCCAGCAGCGTAGGGGCCTCTCACACAGCAGTGGAAGCTTTCTTT CASSVGASHTAVEAFF TRBJ1-1 NA NA TRBV9
TGTGCCAGTGGGCGGAGGGGCGGGGGCGAGCAGTTCTTC CASGRRGGGEQFF TRBJ2-1 many NA TRBV6-1
TGTGCAACCGGGAGAATGGAGACCCAGTACTTC CATGRMETQYF TRBJ2-5 NA NA TRBV7-7
TGTGCCAGCAGCCGAGTTGGGGGACGTACTAACTATGGCTACACCTTC CASSRVGGRTNYGYTF TRBJ1-2 NA NA TRBV7-9
TGTGCCAGCCGTAGGGTGGGGGCCAACGTCCTGACTTTC CASRRVGANVLTF TRBJ2-6 NA NA TRBV9
TGTGCCAGCAGCTTAGCCTGGACACTCGATGGCTACACCTTC CASSLAWTLDGYTF TRBJ1-2 NA NA TRBV7-9
TGTGCCAGCAGTTACCCGGACAGGGTCGAGCAGTACTTC CASSYPDRVEQYF TRBJ2-7 few TRBD1 TRBV6-2/TRBV6-3
TGCGCCAGCAGCTTGAGTCTCCCTCGCCGGGAGACCCAGTACTTC CASSLSLPRRETQYF TRBJ2-5 NA NA TRBV5-1
TGTGTCGACGCGGGGAAAGCTTTCTTT CVDAGKAFF TRBJ1-1 NA NA TRBV7-9
TGTGCCAGCAGCTCGTCGGGCACTGTGGAGACCCAGTACTTC CASSSSGTVETQYF TRBJ2-5 few NA TRBV7-6
TGCAGTGCTAGATCCGGGGTTTTCCCGAGGGAAGGAGAGACCCAGTACTTC CSARSGVFPREGETQYF TRBJ2-5 many NA TRBV20-1
TGTGCCAGCCGATCGCAGGGGACAGGGGAAAAACTGTTTTTT CASRSQGTGEKLFF TRBJ1-4 many TRBD1 TRBV11-2